This is a list of T cell receptor beta chains from one sample in a study of response to subunit inactivated influenza vaccine. TCRdb redid the calling of the RT-PCR reads with MiXCR, one entry per CDR3 protein. The table shows 170,000 or so distinct CDR3 sequences, with around a tenth occurring only once. Sequencing used CD8+ T cells sorted from PBMCs, obtained around 25 months after vaccination. The receptors shown here come from a man between 50 and 75 years old who received an inactivated influenza vaccine. The CDR3 runs from the conserved cysteine through the conserved F or W.

CDR3 length,J gene,V gene,CDR3 protein
15,TRBJ2-7,TRBV29-1,CSVEKGLERGNEQYF
13,TRBJ2-2,TRBV6-5,CASSYSGIGELFF
16,TRBJ2-1,TRBV7-8,CASSPAGTYSYNEQFF
15,TRBJ2-3,TRBV11-2,CASSLARPGGDTQYF
14,TRBJ2-1,TRBV9,CASSPRREHNEQFF
14,TRBJ2-7,TRBV20-1,CSASATGATGEQYF
18,TRBJ2-7,TRBV28,CASSPTTFRQGRGYEQYF
16,TRBJ2-1,TRBV24-1,CATSDRTSGAYNEQFF
15,TRBJ2-2,TRBV4-2,CASSHQGADTGELFF
13,TRBJ1-5,TRBV2,CASTGMDDQPQHF
14,TRBJ2-3,TRBV6-4,CASSAGPSTDTQYF
17,TRBJ2-1,TRBV30,CAWSSRGSRNSYNEQFF
12,TRBJ2-7,TRBV12-3/TRBV12-4,CASSFVGYEQYF
15,TRBJ2-3,TRBV2,CASSVAGIGTDTQYF
14,TRBJ2-1,TRBV15,CATCFSGNYNEQFF
13,TRBJ2-2,TRBV28,CASSLEPTGELFF
15,TRBJ2-7,TRBV4-3,CASSLGTSGGYEQYF
17,TRBJ2-1,TRBV5-1,CASSLGWSGSSYNEQFF
14,TRBJ2-7,TRBV28,CASTLREVPGEQYF
15,TRBJ2-1,TRBV9,CASSVGTSGHNEQIF
13,TRBJ2-7,TRBV28,CASSGGLGDEQYF
15,TRBJ2-1,TRBV7-2,CASSHPASSYNEQFF
14,TRBJ1-6,TRBV5-1,CASSLYGSDSPLHF
14,TRBJ2-6,TRBV6-1,CASSKISGANVLTF
12,TRBJ2-5,TRBV6-1,CASTGRGETQYF
15,TRBJ2-3,TRBV27,CASSPETGVRDTQYF
14,TRBJ2-7,TRBV4-2,CASSQDWQTNEQYF
14,TRBJ2-2,TRBV2,CASSELSNTGELFF
13,TRBJ2-2,TRBV28,CASKDRGRRELFF
15,TRBJ2-1,TRBV7-9,CASSFGSSWGDEQFF
13,TRBJ1-1,TRBV4-1,CPSSVTRVTEAFF
13,TRBJ2-2,TRBV25-1,CASSVLDTGELFF
13,TRBJ1-1,TRBV28,CASNFDRVHEAFF
16,TRBJ2-3,TRBV6-5,CASSYEVRGHGDTQYF
16,TRBJ1-1,TRBV7-2,CASSLVGQGMNTEAFF
15,TRBJ2-5,TRBV2,CASSEALAGAETQDF
16,TRBJ2-2,TRBV7-6,CASSDLTGPPAGELFF
11,TRBJ2-7,TRBV5-6,CASSAGGEQYF
11,TRBJ2-1,TRBV7-2,CASSLSDEQFF
12,TRBJ2-7,TRBV5-1,CASSLVRGEQYF
11,TRBJ1-3,TRBV5-6,CASSRANTIYF
14,TRBJ2-2,TRBV15,CATSGTLNTGELFF
16,TRBJ2-6,TRBV20-1,CSARQIPTSGANVLTF
14,TRBJ2-3,TRBV10-3,CAISRSRGTDTQYF
14,TRBJ1-1,TRBV5-1,CASSLRQLNTEAFF
13,TRBJ1-2,TRBV20-1,CSAMGQGADGYTF
16,TRBJ1-1,TRBV4-2,CASSQDRAGVYTEAFF
14,TRBJ1-1,TRBV12-3/TRBV12-4,CASSLRQGYTEAFF
13,TRBJ2-2,TRBV29-1,CSVMTANTGELFF
15,TRBJ1-6,TRBV7-6,CASSLDDRGLSPLHF
16,TRBJ1-6,TRBV4-3,CASSQHSRGGNSPLHF
14,TRBJ2-7,TRBV20-1,CSARDHEGTYEQYF
15,TRBJ2-2,TRBV15,CATSRGRGNTGELFF
15,TRBJ1-5,TRBV4-1,CASSDRQGTFQPQHF
16,TRBJ2-2,TRBV9,CASSVWTGPNTGELFF
16,TRBJ2-3,TRBV4-3,CASSQDRTAYGDTQYF
13,TRBJ2-2,TRBV24-1,CATSGASTGELFF
15,TRBJ2-3,TRBV11-1,CASSLIRPSTDTQYF
13,TRBJ2-1,TRBV20-1,CSARGPRGDGQFF
14,TRBJ2-7,TRBV20-1,CSARGDPLSYEQYF